This T cell receptor beta chain comes out of a study of T cells after yellow fever vaccination. TCRdb ran MiXCR on the 5' RACE reads and lists one entry per CDR3 protein. Found here are about 340,000 distinct CDR3 sequences, about 12% of them singletons; the top ten hold around 3%. Germline V gene sequence: CDR1 MNHEY, CDR2 SVGEGT. Trimming left V 5 bases short and J 5 bases short, with 6 bases between. The CDR3 has 11 residues. The sequence was collected from a man younger than 30 who received the YFV17D yellow fever vaccine. The rearrangement links TRBV6-2 or TRBV6-3 to TRBJ1-2; D gene unclear. The sample consisted of CD4+ T cells sorted from PBMCs, taken 15 days after the yellow fever booster vaccination. CDR3 sequence: CASSPAYGYTF. CDR3 nucleotides: TGTGCCAGCAGTCCCGCATATGGCTACACCTTC.